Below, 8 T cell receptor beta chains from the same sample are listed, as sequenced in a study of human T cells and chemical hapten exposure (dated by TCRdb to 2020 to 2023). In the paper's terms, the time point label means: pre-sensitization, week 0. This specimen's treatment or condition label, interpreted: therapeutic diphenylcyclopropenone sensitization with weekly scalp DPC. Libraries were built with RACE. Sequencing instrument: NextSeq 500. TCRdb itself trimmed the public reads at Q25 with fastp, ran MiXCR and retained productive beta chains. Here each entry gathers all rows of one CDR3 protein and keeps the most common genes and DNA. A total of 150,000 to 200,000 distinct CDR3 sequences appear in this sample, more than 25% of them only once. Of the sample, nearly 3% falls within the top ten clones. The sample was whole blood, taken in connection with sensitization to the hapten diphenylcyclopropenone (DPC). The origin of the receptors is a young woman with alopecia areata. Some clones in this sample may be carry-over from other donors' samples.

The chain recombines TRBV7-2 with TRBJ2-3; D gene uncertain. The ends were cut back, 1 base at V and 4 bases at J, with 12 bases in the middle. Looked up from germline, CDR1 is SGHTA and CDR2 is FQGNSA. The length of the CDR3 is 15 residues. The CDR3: CASSLESGQSDTQYF. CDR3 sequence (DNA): TGTGCCAGCAGCTTAGAATCCGGGCAATCAGATACGCAGTATTTT. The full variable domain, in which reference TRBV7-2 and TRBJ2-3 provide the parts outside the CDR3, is GAGVSQSPSNKVTEKGKDVELRCDPISGHTALYWYRQSLGQGLEFLIYFQGNSAPDKSGLPSDRFSAERTGGSVSTLTIQRTQQEDSAVYLCASSLESGQSDTQYFGPGTRLTVL.

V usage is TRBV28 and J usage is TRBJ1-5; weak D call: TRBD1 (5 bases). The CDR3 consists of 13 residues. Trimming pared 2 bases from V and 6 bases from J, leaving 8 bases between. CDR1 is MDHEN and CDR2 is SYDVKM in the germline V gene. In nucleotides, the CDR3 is TGTGCCAGCAGTTTAGAGGGGTTTCAGCCCCAGCATTTT. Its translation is CASSLEGFQPQHF.

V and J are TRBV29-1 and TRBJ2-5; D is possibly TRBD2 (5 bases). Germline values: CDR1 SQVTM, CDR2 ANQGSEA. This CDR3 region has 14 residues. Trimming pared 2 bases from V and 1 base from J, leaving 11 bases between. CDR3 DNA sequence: TGCAGCGTTGAAATAGGACTCCTCCAAGAGACCCAGTACTTC. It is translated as CSVEIGLLQETQYF.

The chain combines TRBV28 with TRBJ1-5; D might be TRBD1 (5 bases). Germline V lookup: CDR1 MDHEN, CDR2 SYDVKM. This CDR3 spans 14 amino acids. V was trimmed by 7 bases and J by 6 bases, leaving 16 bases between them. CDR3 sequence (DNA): TGTGCCAGCACCAAAAGGGGAGGAGGTCAGCCCCAGCATTTT. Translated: CASTKRGGGQPQHF.

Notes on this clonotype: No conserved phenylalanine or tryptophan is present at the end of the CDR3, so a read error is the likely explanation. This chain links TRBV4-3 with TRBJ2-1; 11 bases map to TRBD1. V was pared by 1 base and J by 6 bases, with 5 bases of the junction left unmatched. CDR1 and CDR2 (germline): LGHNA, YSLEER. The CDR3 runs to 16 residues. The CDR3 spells CASSQVAGTGGNEQFS. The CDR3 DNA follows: TGCGCCAGCAGCCAAGTGGCGGGGACAGGGGGCAATGAGCAGTTCTCC.

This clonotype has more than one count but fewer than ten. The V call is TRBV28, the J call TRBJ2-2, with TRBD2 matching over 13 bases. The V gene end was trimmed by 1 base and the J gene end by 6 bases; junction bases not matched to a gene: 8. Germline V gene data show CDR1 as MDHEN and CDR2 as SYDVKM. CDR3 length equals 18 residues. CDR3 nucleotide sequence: TGTGCCAGCAGTTTATCGGTAGGACTAGCGGGAGCTGCCGGGGAGCTGTTTTTT. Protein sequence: CASSLSVGLAGAAGELFF.

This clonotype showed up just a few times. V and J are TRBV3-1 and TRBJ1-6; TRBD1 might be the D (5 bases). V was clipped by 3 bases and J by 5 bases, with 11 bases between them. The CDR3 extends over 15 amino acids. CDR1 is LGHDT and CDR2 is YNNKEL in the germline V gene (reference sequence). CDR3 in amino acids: CASSHTGAHNSPLHF. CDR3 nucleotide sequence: TGTGCCAGCAGCCATACCGGGGCTCATAATTCACCCCTCCACTTT. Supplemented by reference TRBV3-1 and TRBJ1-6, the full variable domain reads DTAVSQTPKYLVTQMGNDKSIKCEQNLGHDTMYWYKQDSKKFLKIMFSYNNKELIINETVPNRFSPKSPDKAHLNLHINSLELGDSAVYFCASSHTGAHNSPLHFGNGTRLTVT.

Here the CDR3 DNA reads TGTGCCAGCAGGCCCGGGACAGGGGTGCCTAATGAAAAACTGTTTTTT. It encodes CASRPGTGVPNEKLFF. The chain has TRBV6-1 and TRBJ1-4; 10 nucleotides line up with TRBD1. The CDR3 has 16 amino acids. Germline CDR1 and CDR2: MNHNS and SASEGT. Trimming cost V 6 bases and J 3 bases; bases outside gene matches: 7.